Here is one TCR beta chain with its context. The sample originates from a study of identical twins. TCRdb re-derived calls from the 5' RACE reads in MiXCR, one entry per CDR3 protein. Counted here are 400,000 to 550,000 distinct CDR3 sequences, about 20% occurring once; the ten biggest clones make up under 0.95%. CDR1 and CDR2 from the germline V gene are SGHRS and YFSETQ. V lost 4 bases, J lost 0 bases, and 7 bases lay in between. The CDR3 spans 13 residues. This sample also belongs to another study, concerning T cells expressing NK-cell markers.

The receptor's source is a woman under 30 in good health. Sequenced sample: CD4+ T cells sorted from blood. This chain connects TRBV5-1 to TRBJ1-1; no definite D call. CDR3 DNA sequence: TGCGCCAGCAGCGGAGGCATGAACACTGAAGCTTTCTTT. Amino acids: CASSGGMNTEAFF. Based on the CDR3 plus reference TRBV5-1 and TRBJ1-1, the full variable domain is KAGVTQTPRYLIKTRGQQVTLSCSPISGHRSVSWYQQTPGQGLQFLFEYFSETQRNKGNFPGRFSGRQFSNSRSEMNVSTLELGDSALYLCASSGGMNTEAFFGQGTRLTVV.